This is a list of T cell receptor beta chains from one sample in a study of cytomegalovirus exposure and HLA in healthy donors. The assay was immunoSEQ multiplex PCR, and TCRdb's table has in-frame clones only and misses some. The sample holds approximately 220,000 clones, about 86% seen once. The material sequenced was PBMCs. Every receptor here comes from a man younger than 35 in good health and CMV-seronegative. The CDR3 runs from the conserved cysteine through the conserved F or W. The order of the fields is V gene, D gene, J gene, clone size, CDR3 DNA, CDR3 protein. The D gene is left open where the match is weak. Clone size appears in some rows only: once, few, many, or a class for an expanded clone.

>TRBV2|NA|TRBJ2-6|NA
TGTGCCAGCCGGATCTTGGGTCAGGGCCCCGTCCTGACTTTC
CASRILGQGPVLTF
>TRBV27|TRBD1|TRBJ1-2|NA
TGTGCCAGCAGTTGGGGACAGGCAGGAGGCTACACCTTC
CASSWGQAGGYTF
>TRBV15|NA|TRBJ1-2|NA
TGTGCCACCAGCTACGGGGGGTCCAACTATGGCTACACCTTC
CATSYGGSNYGYTF
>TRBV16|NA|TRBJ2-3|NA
TGTGCCAGCAGCCAATCCGGACTGGGCAGGGATACGCAGTATTTT
CASSQSGLGRDTQYF
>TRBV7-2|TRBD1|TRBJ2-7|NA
TGTGCCAGCAGCTTAGAAGTTACAGGGGGCTACGAGCAGTACTTC
CASSLEVTGGYEQYF
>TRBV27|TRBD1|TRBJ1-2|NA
TGTGCCAGCAGAAGCACTCCGGACAGGGTTAGTGGCTACACCTTC
CASRSTPDRVSGYTF
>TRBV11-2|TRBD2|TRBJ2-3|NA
TGTGCCAGCAGCTTCCTAGCGGTCACAGATACGCAGTATTTT
CASSFLAVTDTQYF
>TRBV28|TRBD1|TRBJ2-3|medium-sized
TGTGCCAGCAGTTTATTTGGGACAGGGTCCACAGATACGCAGTATTTT
CASSLFGTGSTDTQYF
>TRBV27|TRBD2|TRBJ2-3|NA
TGTGCCAGCAGTCCGACTAGCGGGGGGGCCAGGTATTCTACGCAGTATTTT
CASSPTSGGARYSTQYF
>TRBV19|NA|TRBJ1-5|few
TGTGCCAGTAGTATAGGGCTGGGAACAGGGACCAATCAGCCCCAGCATTTT
CASSIGLGTGTNQPQHF
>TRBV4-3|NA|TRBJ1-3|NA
TGCGCCAGCAGCCAATCTGCCACAGGGCTCTCTGGAAACACCATATATTTT
CASSQSATGLSGNTIYF
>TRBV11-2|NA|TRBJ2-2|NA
TGTGCCAGCCCCTCCGGAGCGGTACCGAACACCGGGGAGCTGTTTTTT
CASPSGAVPNTGELFF
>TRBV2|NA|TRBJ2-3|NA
TGTGCCAGCAGTGGGACTATCACAGATACGCAGTATTTT
CASSGTITDTQYF
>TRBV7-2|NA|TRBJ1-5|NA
TGTGCCAGCAGCTTAGAACCGGGAAGGGGCAATCAGCCCCAGCATTTT
CASSLEPGRGNQPQHF
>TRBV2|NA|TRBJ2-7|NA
TGTGCCAGCAGGGGGATAAAAGGGGTACACGAGCAGTACTTC
CASRGIKGVHEQYF
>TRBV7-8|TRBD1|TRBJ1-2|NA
TGTGCCAGCAGCTACAGTGGACAGGCCGGGGACGGCTACACCTTC
CASSYSGQAGDGYTF
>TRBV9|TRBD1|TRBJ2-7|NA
TGTGCCAGCAGCGTTACAGGGGGAGTAGGTGAGCAGTACTTC
CASSVTGGVGEQYF
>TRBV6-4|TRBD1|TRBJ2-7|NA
TGTGCCAGCAAATGCGACAGGGTTTTAGGCTGCGACTTC
CASKCDRVLGCDF
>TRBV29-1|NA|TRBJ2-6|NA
TGCAGCGTTGGGGGATTACAGGGCTCTGGGGCCAACGTCCTGACTTTC
CSVGGLQGSGANVLTF
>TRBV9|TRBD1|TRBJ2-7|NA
TGTGCCAGCAGCGCAGGGGGACAGGGGTCCTACGAGCAGTACTTC
CASSAGGQGSYEQYF
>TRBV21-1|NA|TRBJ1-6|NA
TGTGCCAGCAGCAAAGCCGGACAGGGGGTCTCTTCACCCCTCCACTTT
CASSKAGQGVSSPLHF
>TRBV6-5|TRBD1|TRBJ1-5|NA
TGTGCCAGCAGTTACAGGGGGCGAAAGCCCCAGCATTTT
CASSYRGRKPQHF
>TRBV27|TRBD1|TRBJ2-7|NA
TGTGCCAGCAGTCCCAGACAGGGGGCTTACGAGCAGTACTTC
CASSPRQGAYEQYF
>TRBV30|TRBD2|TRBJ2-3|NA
TGTGCCTGGAGTCCGTTGACTAGCGGGAGGGCAGATACGCAGTATTTT
CAWSPLTSGRADTQYF
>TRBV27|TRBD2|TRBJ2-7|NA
TGTGCCAGCAGGGGACTAGCCAGCTCCTACGAGCAGTACTTC
CASRGLASSYEQYF
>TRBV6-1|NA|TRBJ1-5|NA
TGTGCTAGTGGGGCAGGGCATGAGGAGCCCCAGCATTTT
CASGAGHEEPQHF
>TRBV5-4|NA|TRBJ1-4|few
TGTGCCAGCAGTTCGGGAGGGAAGGAAAAACTGTTTTTT
CASSSGGKEKLFF
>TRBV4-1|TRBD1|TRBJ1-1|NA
TGCGCCAGCAGCCAAGAAAAACAGGGGGTTCGGTACACTGAAGCTTTCTTT
CASSQEKQGVRYTEAFF
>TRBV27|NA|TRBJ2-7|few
TGTGCCAGCAGCTACAGGGAGTCCTACGAGCAGTACTTC
CASSYRESYEQYF
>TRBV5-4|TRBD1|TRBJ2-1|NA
TGTGCCAGCAGGGTCCGGGACAGCTCCTACAATGAGCAGTTCTTC
CASRVRDSSYNEQFF
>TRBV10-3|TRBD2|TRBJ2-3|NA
TGTGCCATCACGGGGGGGGCGGATACGCAGTATTTT
CAITGGADTQYF
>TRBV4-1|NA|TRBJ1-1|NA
TGCGCCAGCAGCCAAGGGGCCAGCATGAACACTGAAGCTTTCTTT
CASSQGASMNTEAFF
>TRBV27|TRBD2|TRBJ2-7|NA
TGTGCCAGCAGTTTATCGAAGGGCGGGAGATTCAACGAGCAGTACTTC
CASSLSKGGRFNEQYF
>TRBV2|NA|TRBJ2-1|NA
TGTGCCAGCAGTGAAGAGCAGCTCGGGGGGCAGTTCTTC
CASSEEQLGGQFF
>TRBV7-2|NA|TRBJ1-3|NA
TGTGCCAGCAGTCCCGCGGCGGCTGGAAACACCATATATTTT
CASSPAAAGNTIYF
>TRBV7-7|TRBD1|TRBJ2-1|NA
TGTGCCTCCGGGACAGGGTACTACAATGAGCAGTTCTTC
CASGTGYYNEQFF
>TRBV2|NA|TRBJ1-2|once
TGTGCCAGCAGTGATAAGGAGCCCTATGGCTACACCTTC
CASSDKEPYGYTF
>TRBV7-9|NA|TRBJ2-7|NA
TGTGCCACCGGCCCCTACAGGGAATCCTCCTACGAGCAGTACTTC
CATGPYRESSYEQYF
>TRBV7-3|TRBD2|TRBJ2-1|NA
TGTGCCAGCAGCCCGCCGACTAGCGGGAGAAGTAATGAGCAGTTCTTC
CASSPPTSGRSNEQFF
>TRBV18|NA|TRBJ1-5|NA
TGTGCCAGCTCACTCGACAGAAATCAGCCCCAGCATTTT
CASSLDRNQPQHF
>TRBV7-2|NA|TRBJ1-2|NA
TGTGCCAGCAGCCGCCCCTCCACTTCGGGCTATGGCTACACCTTC
CASSRPSTSGYGYTF
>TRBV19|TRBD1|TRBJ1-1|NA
TGTGCCAGTAGTTGGGGTGGGAACAGGGGAACGTCTGCTTTCTTT
CASSWGGNRGTSAFF
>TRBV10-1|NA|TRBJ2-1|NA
TGCGCCAGCAGTTGGGAGTCGTATGAGCAGTTCTTC
CASSWESYEQFF
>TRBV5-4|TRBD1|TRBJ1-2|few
TGTGCCAGCAGCTTATTTCGCCAGGGGGCTGACTATGGCTACACCTTC
CASSLFRQGADYGYTF
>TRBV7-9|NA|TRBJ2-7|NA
TGTGCCAGCAGCGTCAGTGGCGAGCAGTACTTC
CASSVSGEQYF
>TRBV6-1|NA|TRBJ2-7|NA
TGTGCCAGCAGTGAGGCGGGATGGACCGAGCAGTACTTC
CASSEAGWTEQYF
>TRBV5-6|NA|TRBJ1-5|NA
TGTGCCAGCAGCCGCCTAAAGGGCAGGACAGAGAGAAATCAGCCCCAGCATTTT
CASSRLKGRTERNQPQHF
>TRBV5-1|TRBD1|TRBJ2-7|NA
TGCGCCAGCAGCTCCCTGGGGACAGGGGTGGAGCAGTACTTC
CASSSLGTGVEQYF
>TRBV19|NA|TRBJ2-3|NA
TGTGCCAGTAGTGGCGGTCTACTAGCATCAGATACGCAGTATTTT
CASSGGLLASDTQYF
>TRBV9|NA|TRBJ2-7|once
TGTGCCAAACTCCGGGGGACGTACGAGCAGTACTTC
CAKLRGTYEQYF
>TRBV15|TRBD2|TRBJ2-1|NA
TGTGCCACCAGCATATCCGGGACTACCTACAATGAGCAGTTCTTC
CATSISGTTYNEQFF